The present TCR beta chain was sequenced within a study of cytomegalovirus exposure and HLA in healthy donors. Study-level background: Some 85 million unique TCRs from HLA-typed donors were held in an early data release.

Germline V gene lookup returns CDR1 MNHEY and CDR2 SMNVEV (reference sequence). The CDR3 runs to 11 residues. Deletions cut 4 bases from V and 5 bases from J, with 6 bases between. As regards this clone: Its antigen is unidentified.

Study-level results: Evidence from a later analysis indicated that most CMV-associated TCR beta chains looked HLA-restricted.

Amplification used 60 Vbeta primers and 13 Jbeta primers. Assay: immunoSEQ multiplex PCR; the TCRdb copy retains only in-frame clones and omits some. The table includes 95,000 to 100,000 clones, approximately 76% detected once. Among the donors, all were healthy bone marrow donors. The rearrangement joins TRBV27 to TRBJ2-7; D gene unclear. Source material: PBMCs. This receptor was obtained from a woman in her sixties or seventies in good health and CMV-seropositive. CDR3 DNA sequence: TGTGCCAGCAGTTGGCACGACGAGCAGTACTTC. The encoded protein is CASSWHDEQYF.